This record covers a single TCR beta chain. This sample stems from a study of blood T cell repertoires in COVID-19. Study context: Some COVID-19 samples were acute and others convalescent; all came from the United States, Italy and Spain. PBMCs, B-cell-depleted T cells, or T cells were the source of the cDNA or gDNA that made up the material.

In the source study's methods: Estimation of nucleated cell counts was performed using reference gene primer amplification. Sequencing used immunoSEQ multiplex PCR; TCRdb keeps in-frame clones, though not all of them. That table is the source of V, J and clone size, and D and trimming were worked out from the DNA. The sample includes approximately 210,000 clones, roughly nine tenths of them seen just once. This sequence originates from a woman younger than 45 who had recovered from COVID-19. The sample taken for sequencing was PBMCs or T cells enriched from blood (not recorded which).

The CDR3 DNA follows: TGTGCCAGCAGTGTAGTAGCGTTGGGAGGGAAACTGTTTTTT. Protein sequence: CASSVVALGGKLFF. The rearrangement joins TRBV2 to TRBJ1-4; D gene uncertain. The CDR3 has 14 amino acids. Germline V gives CDR1 SNHLY, CDR2 FYNNEI. V lost 4 bases and J lost 11, with 17 bases in between.